These T cell receptor beta chains were read from a single sample in a study of neurological immune-mediated disorders. TCRdb recomputed calls from the 5' RACE reads with MiXCR, one row per CDR3 protein. The table shows around 20,000 distinct CDR3 sequences, with about 14% occurring only once. The sample comprised CD4+ T cells from blood. Receptors originate from a woman aged 60-75 years with HTLV-1-associated myelopathy (HAM/TSP). Both conserved end residues are part of each CDR3. Each record gives: D gene, V gene, J gene, clone size, CDR3 length, CDR3 DNA, CDR3 protein. A D gene is named only where the DNA matches it firmly. Some rows have no size entry. The others give once, few or many, or a class for an expanded clone.

.,TRBV5-1,TRBJ1-1,many,15,TGCGCCAGCAGCTCCGGACACCGAGGGAACACTGAAGCTTTCTTT,CASSSGHRGNTEAFF
.,TRBV5-1,TRBJ1-3,many,15,TGCGCCAGCAGCTTTGACGGGAGTCCGACAAACACCATATATTTT,CASSFDGSPTNTIYF
TRBD2,TRBV5-1,TRBJ2-2,many,17,TGCGCCAGCAGCTTGAGACTAGCGGGAGAGGGTACCGGGGAGCTGTTTTTT,CASSLRLAGEGTGELFF
TRBD2,TRBV2,TRBJ2-7,many,14,TGTGCCAGCAGTGAAATAGCGGGGGGGTTCAAGCAGTACTTC,CASSEIAGGFKQYF
TRBD2,TRBV20-1,TRBJ2-5,many,16,TGCAGTGCTGGGTTTAATAGCGGGAGGGCCCGCGAGACCCAGTACTTC,CSAGFNSGRARETQYF
.,TRBV7-2,TRBJ2-3,many,13,TGTGCCAGCAGCTTATCTAGCACAGATACGCAGTATTTT,CASSLSSTDTQYF
TRBD1,TRBV4-2,TRBJ2-7,many,15,TGTGCCAGCAGCCAAGTCTGGGACAGCTCCTACGAGCAGTACTTC,CASSQVWDSSYEQYF
TRBD2,TRBV11-2,TRBJ2-1,many,17,TGTGCCAGCAACCCGTGGGGGGAGAAGCGGGAGGCGAAAGAGCAGTTCTTC,CASNPWGEKREAKEQFF
TRBD2,TRBV25-1,TRBJ2-1,many,18,TGTGCCAGCAGTGAATTTGGGACTAGCGGGGGGTCCTACAATGAGCAGTTCTTC,CASSEFGTSGGSYNEQFF
TRBD1,TRBV7-2,TRBJ2-3,many,15,TGTGCCAGCAGTTACCCAGGGGGCCCAGCAGATACGCAGTATTTT,CASSYPGGPADTQYF
.,TRBV4-1,TRBJ2-3,medium-sized,11,TGCGCCAGCAGCCAAAGAGATACGCAGTATTTT,CASSQRDTQYF
TRBD1,TRBV24-1,TRBJ2-1,many,14,TGTGCCACCAGCAGGGGGCTCAGGTACAATGAGCAGTTCTTC,CATSRGLRYNEQFF
.,TRBV7-2,TRBJ1-1,many,11,TGTGCCAGCAGCCCCCGTACTGAAGCTTTCTTT,CASSPRTEAFF
.,TRBV12-3/TRBV12-4,TRBJ2-3,many,17,TGTGCCAGCAGTTTAGCCTCCCGATCTTCGGGGGCAGATACGCAGTATTTT,CASSLASRSSGADTQYF
TRBD1,TRBV20-1,TRBJ1-6,many,15,TGCAGTGCTAGAGTAGGGGGACAGGTCACTTCACCCCTCCACTTT,CSARVGGQVTSPLHF
TRBD2,TRBV20-1,TRBJ2-3,.,15,TGCAGTGCTAGAGATAGCGGGAGAGGAACAGATACGCAGTATTTT,CSARDSGRGTDTQYF
.,TRBV7-2,TRBJ1-1,.,14,TGTGCCAGCAGCTCGCGGGGGGGAGGGACTGAAGCTTTATTT,CASSSRGGGTEALF
.,TRBV20-1,TRBJ2-3,.,14,TGCAGTGCTAGAGGGAGGGGGTGGACAGATACGCAGTATTTT,CSARGRGWTDTQYF
TRBD1,TRBV5-5,TRBJ2-2,many,16,TGTGCCAGCAGCCAAGCCGGGACAGTCCAGATTGGGGAGCTGTTTTTT,CASSQAGTVQIGELFF
.,TRBV6-1,TRBJ1-3,many,14,TGTGCCAGCGGGGGGAGGGAATTCGGAAACACCATATATTTT,CASGGREFGNTIYF
TRBD1,TRBV4-2,TRBJ1-5,.,16,TGTGCCAGCAGCCAAGATTTGACAGGGGGGCATCAGCCCCAGCATTTT,CASSQDLTGGHQPQHF
TRBD1,TRBV15,TRBJ1-2,many,14,TGTGCCACCACGGGGACAGGGGGCAGCTATGGCTACACCTTC,CATTGTGGSYGYTF
TRBD2,TRBV20-1,TRBJ2-1,.,13,TGCAGTGCTAGACCTAGCGGGAGGGCTGAGCAGTTCTTC,CSARPSGRAEQFF
.,TRBV20-1,TRBJ2-1,many,12,TGCAGCGGCGAAGGGTTTGACAATGAGCAGTTCTTC,CSGEGFDNEQFF
.,TRBV20-1,TRBJ2-3,medium-sized,15,TGCAGTGCTAGTACTGGCGGAGGGGGATCAAATACGCAGTATTTT,CSASTGGGGSNTQYF
TRBD1,TRBV29-1,TRBJ2-1,.,16,TGCAGCGTTGCAAGGGAGGAGGGACAGGGAGGGAATGAGCAGTTCTTC,CSVAREEGQGGNEQFF
.,TRBV5-1,TRBJ2-7,many,11,TGCGCCAGCAGGCAGGGATACGAGCAGTACTTC,CASRQGYEQYF
.,TRBV6-2/TRBV6-3,TRBJ2-7,few,15,TGTGCCAGCAGTTACTTTCAGGGGCGTTTGTACGAGCAGTACTTC,CASSYFQGRLYEQYF
.,TRBV3-1,TRBJ2-3,many,16,TGTGCCAGCAGCCAAGATTTGGCAAGCCGTGGAGATACGCAGTATTTT,CASSQDLASRGDTQYF
TRBD2,TRBV6-6,TRBJ2-5,many,15,TGTGCCAGCAGTTTAACTAGCGGGAGGGGTGAGACCCAGTACTTC,CASSLTSGRGETQYF
TRBD1,TRBV6-5,TRBJ2-1,.,15,TGTGCCAGCAGTCCTCCCGGGACAGGGGTAATAGAGCAGTTCTTC,CASSPPGTGVIEQFF
.,TRBV3-1,TRBJ2-6,many,14,TGTGCCAGCAGCCAAGGTCCTGGGGCCAACGTCCTGACTTTC,CASSQGPGANVLTF
.,TRBV12-3/TRBV12-4,TRBJ2-7,many,11,TGTGCCAGCAGTTTATTCCACGAGCAGTACTTC,CASSLFHEQYF
.,TRBV5-1,TRBJ2-1,.,14,TGCGCCATTAGCCCAGCGACTAGTTACAATGAGCAGTTCTTC,CAISPATSYNEQFF
TRBD1,TRBV20-1,TRBJ1-5,many,13,TGCAGTGCCCAGACAGGGTTGGATCAGCCCCAGCATTTT,CSAQTGLDQPQHF
.,TRBV7-2,TRBJ2-3,many,11,TGTGCCAGCAGCGACACAGATACGCAGTATTTT,CASSDTDTQYF
.,TRBV30,TRBJ1-2,many,16,TGTGCCTGGAGTGTACAATTGGTCGGGGGAGACTATGGCTACACCTTC,CAWSVQLVGGDYGYTF
.,TRBV7-8,TRBJ2-4,many,19,TGTGCCAGCAGCTTAGCCAGTAATGGGCCGGGGATGGCCAAAAACATTCAGTACTTC,CASSLASNGPGMAKNIQYF
.,TRBV7-2,TRBJ2-3,.,15,TGTGCCAGCAGCCGACTAGGGTTTAGCACAGATACGCGGTATTTT,CASSRLGFSTDTRYF
TRBD1,TRBV10-3,TRBJ1-2,few,15,TGTGCCATCAGTGAAGTCGAGACAGGGGGCCTTGGCTACACCTTC,CAISEVETGGLGYTF
.,TRBV2,TRBJ1-2,medium-sized,13,TGTGCCAGCAGGGCGGGACAAGACTATGGCTACACCTTC,CASRAGQDYGYTF
TRBD2,TRBV12-3/TRBV12-4,TRBJ2-5,many,15,TGTGCCAGCAGTTCTCGACTAGCGGGAGTCGTGACCCAGTACTTC,CASSSRLAGVVTQYF
TRBD1,TRBV5-1,TRBJ2-2,.,15,TGCGCCAGCAGAAGCGACAGGGGGCTCACCGGGGAGCTGTTTTTT,CASRSDRGLTGELFF
TRBD2,TRBV20-1,TRBJ2-2,many,14,TGCAGTGCCACCACCGGCGGGGGTTCGGGGGAGCTGTTTTTT,CSATTGGGSGELFF
.,TRBV15,TRBJ2-3,many,15,TGTGCCACCAGCAGAAGGACGGTGGGTGGAGATACGCAGTATTTT,CATSRRTVGGDTQYF
.,TRBV5-1,TRBJ1-6,once,15,TGCGCCAGTAGCTTGGGCGAGACAGAATACTCACCCCTCCACTTT,CASSLGETEYSPLHF